A single sample gave rise to the 4 T cell receptor beta chains below, sequenced in a study of shared clonotypes between healthy human individuals. Repertoires were generated with immunoSEQ multiplex PCR, while TCRdb's copy carries only in-frame clones and drops some. The data show about 1 million clones, 65% to 80% seen once. Material: memory CD4+ T cells sorted from blood. Subset denoted: CD45RA-negative fraction. The receptors stem from a man between 18 and 29 years old in good health.

A few counts support this clone. V and J are TRBV28 and TRBJ2-7, with D possibly being TRBD1 (5 bases). Trimming shortened V by 8 bases and J by 6 bases, and 14 bases separated the two germline ends. The CDR3 has 12 amino acids. The germline gives CDR1 MDHEN, CDR2 SYDVKM. In nucleotides, the CDR3 is TGTGCCAGCGGGGCAGGGTTATCCGAGCAGTACTTC. Translated, it gives CASGAGLSEQYF. The complete variable domain, with remaining parts taken from reference TRBV28 and TRBJ2-7, reads DVKVTQSSRYLVKRTGEKVFLECVQDMDHENMFWYRQDPGLGLRLIYFSYDVKMKEKGDIPEGYSVSREKKERFSLILESASTNQTSMYLCASGAGLSEQYFGPGTRLTVT.

The V gene is TRBV10-2, the J gene TRBJ2-7; D call uncertain. Trimming pared 4 bases from V and 3 bases from J, leaving 10 bases between. This CDR3 is 13 amino acids long. Per germline, CDR1 WSHSY and CDR2 SAAADI. CDR3 nucleotides: TGCGCCAGCAGTGGGAATACCTACTACGAGCAGTACTTC. It yields the protein CASSGNTYYEQYF.

The rearrangement links TRBV6-5 to TRBJ2-7; D may be TRBD1 (5 bases). This CDR3 spans 14 amino acids. Deletions cut 5 bases from V and 6 bases from J, with 17 bases between. Germline loops: CDR1 MNHEY, CDR2 SVGAGI. CDR3 region: CASSRAHQGGEQYF. The CDR3 nucleotides are TGTGCCAGCAGTCGCGCCCACCAGGGCGGCGAGCAGTACTTC.

Comment on this clone: Within the sample, other DNA sequences also encode this same CDR3. The chain links TRBV18 to TRBJ1-6, with D maybe TRBD1 (6 bases). Germline CDR1 is KGHSH and CDR2 is LQKENI. The V end lost 3 bases, the J end lost 5 bases, and 8 bases lay between the germline ends. The CDR3 consists of 14 residues. CDR3 in amino acids: CASSPGQNNSPLHF. The CDR3 bases are TGTGCCAGCTCACCCGGACAGAATAATTCACCCCTCCACTTT.